This T cell receptor (beta chain) was retrieved from a study of cytomegalovirus exposure and HLA in healthy donors. The CDR3 has 13 residues. The V gene's germline CDR1 is SGHVS and CDR2 FNYEAQ. The V end was cut by 5 bases, the J end by 3 bases, with 11 bases between. Findings and limits, study-wide: Per a prior analysis, the majority of TCR beta V segments were productive roughly 87% or roughly 30% of the time. For TCR beta chains, V- and J-gene trimming was later linked to a missense DCLRE1C variant. It was only CMV serostatus that was available as immune exposure information.

The PCR used 60 Vbeta and 13 Jbeta primers. Repertoires were generated with immunoSEQ multiplex PCR, while TCRdb's copy carries only in-frame clones and drops some. The data contain 100,000 to 150,000 clones, approximately 82% of them singletons. On this clone itself: Its target is not known.

The receptor was derived from a female donor in good health and CMV-seronegative. The chain joins TRBV7-6 to TRBJ2-7, with a tentative D call TRBD2 (6 bases). The sequencing input was PBMCs. The chain's CDR3 is CASSSGPNYEQYF. CDR3 in DNA: TGTGCCAGCAGCAGCGGGCCCAACTACGAGCAGTACTTC.